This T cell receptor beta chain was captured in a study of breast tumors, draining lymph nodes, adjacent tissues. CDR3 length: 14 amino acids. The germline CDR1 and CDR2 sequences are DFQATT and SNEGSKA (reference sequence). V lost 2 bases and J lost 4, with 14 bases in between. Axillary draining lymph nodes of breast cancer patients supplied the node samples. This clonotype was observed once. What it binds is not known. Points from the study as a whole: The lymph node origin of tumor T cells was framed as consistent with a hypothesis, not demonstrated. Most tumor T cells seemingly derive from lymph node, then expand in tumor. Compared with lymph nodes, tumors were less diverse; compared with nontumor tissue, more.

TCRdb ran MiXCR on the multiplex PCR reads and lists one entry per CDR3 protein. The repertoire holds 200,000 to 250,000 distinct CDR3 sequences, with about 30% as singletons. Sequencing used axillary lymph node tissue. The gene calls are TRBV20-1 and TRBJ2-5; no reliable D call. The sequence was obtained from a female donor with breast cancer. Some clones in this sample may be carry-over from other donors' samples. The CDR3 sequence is CSARSPGFGETQYF. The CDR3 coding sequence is TGCAGTGCTAGATCACCTGGGTTCGGAGAGACCCAGTACTTC.